Below are 15 T cell receptor beta chains sequenced from a single sample in a study of early stage breast cancer tumors. Using immunoSEQ multiplex PCR, the repertoire was profiled, and TCRdb retains in-frame clones only, with some absent. The table records 9,500 to 10,000 clones, around 60% of them present only once. Sequencing input: breast tumor tissue. The receptors originated from a person between 55 and 69 years old with breast cancer.

The CDR3 protein is CASQDILAGATDTQYF. CDR3 nucleotide sequence: TGCGCCAGCCAAGATATACTAGCGGGGGCCACAGATACGCAGTATTTT. The chain links TRBV4-1 to TRBJ2-3, with TRBD2 identical over 11 bases. The CDR3 has 16 residues. The germline V gene has CDR1 MGHRA and CDR2 YSYEKL. The trim removed 8 bases at V and 2 bases at J, leaving 9 bases unmatched.

The rearrangement links TRBV7-2 to TRBJ2-1; tentative D call: TRBD2 (6 bases). This CDR3 contains 15 residues. CDR1 SGHTA and CDR2 FQGNSA come from the germline V gene. Trimming removed 4 bases at V and 5 bases at J, with 15 bases between. CDR3 protein: CASSYGGVGDNEQFF. The CDR3 DNA reads as TGTGCCAGCAGCTATGGCGGGGTCGGCGACAATGAGCAGTTCTTC.

The chain combines TRBV30 with TRBJ2-1; weak D call: TRBD1 (6 bases). CDR1 GTSNPN and CDR2 SVGIG come from the germline V gene (reference sequence). Trimming removed 0 bases from V and 8 bases from J, with 14 bases in between. The CDR3 spans 14 residues. DNA of the CDR3: TGTGCCTGGAGTGTACCAGGACAGATTTATGAGCAGTTCTTC. Amino acids: CAWSVPGQIYEQFF.

The chain couples TRBV10-3 to TRBJ2-1, with TRBD1 matching over 8 bases. Unmatched junction bases numbered 15, after V lost 3 bases and J lost 5 bases. This CDR3 is built from 18 residues. CDR1 ENHRY and CDR2 SYGVKD come from the germline V gene. CDR3 protein: CAISEMGQVANRNNEQFF. CDR3 in DNA: TGTGCCATCAGTGAAATGGGACAGGTAGCAAACAGAAACAATGAGCAGTTCTTC.

The chain links TRBV6-6 to TRBJ1-2, with D tentatively TRBD1 (5 bases). V was trimmed by 2 bases and J by 2 bases, leaving 12 bases between them. The CDR3 is made up of 15 amino acids. Germline values: CDR1 MNHNY, CDR2 SVGAGI (reference sequence). Written as DNA, the CDR3 is TGTGCCAGCAGTTACGGGCAGGGAAGGAACTATGGCTACACCTTC. This sequence encodes CASSYGQGRNYGYTF.

This clone was seen only once. This rearrangement joins TRBV28 to TRBJ2-2, with D perhaps assigned TRBD1 or TRBD2 (5 bases each). Germline CDR1 is MDHEN and CDR2 is SYDVKM. This CDR3 comprises 14 residues. V was cut by 8 bases and J by 2 bases, with 12 bases left in between. CDR3 sequence (DNA): TGTGCCAGCGGGGGACGGTCTAACACCGGGGAGCTGTTTTTT. It translates to CASGGRSNTGELFF.

The V and J genes are TRBV4-1 and TRBJ2-3; D tentatively fits TRBD1 or TRBD2 (5 bases each). CDR3 length equals 15 residues. Germline CDR1 is MGHRA and CDR2 is YSYEKL. V lost 1 base and J 5 bases, leaving 13 bases between the germline ends. The CDR3 is CASSQVRDLVDTQYF. The CDR3, as DNA: TGCGCCAGCAGCCAAGTCCGGGACCTGGTAGATACGCAGTATTTT.

A few counts support this clone. The gene calls are TRBV7-2 and TRBJ2-1; 9 positions match TRBD2. There are 17 residues in the CDR3. In germline, CDR1 is SGHTA, CDR2 FQGNSA. V trimming: 6 bases; J trimming: 0 bases; junction bases outside the gene matches: 9. CDR3 residues: CASRWPISGSSYNEQFF. Written as DNA, the CDR3 is TGTGCCAGCAGGTGGCCTATTAGCGGGAGCTCCTACAATGAGCAGTTCTTC.

Regarding this clone: One junction end does not reproduce the germline sequence, and a read error may be involved. The J gene is TRBJ1-5, the V gene TRBV4-1, with a possible D match to TRBD1 (6 bases). The germline gives CDR1 MGHRA, CDR2 YSYEKL. This CDR3 is 14 amino acids long. The CDR3 here is CASSQVGGREPQHF. In nucleotides, the CDR3 is TGTGCCAGCAGCCAAGTTGGGGGGCGGGAGCCCCAGCATTTT.

V usage is TRBV10-3 and J usage is TRBJ2-7, with TRBD2 identical over 14 bases. This CDR3 spans 17 amino acids. Germline V gene data show CDR1 as ENHRY and CDR2 as SYGVKD. J was trimmed by 0 bases and V by 2 bases; bases with no gene match: 3. The CDR3 DNA follows: TGTGCCATCAGTGAGGGGGGACTAGCGGGGGACTCCTACGAGCAGTACTTC. Translation: CAISEGGLAGDSYEQYF.

The chain combines TRBV7-6 with TRBJ2-1, with D tentatively TRBD2 (5 bases). Germline values: CDR1 SGHVS, CDR2 FNYEAQ. V shed 0 bases and J shed 3 bases, with 12 bases lying between them. The length of the CDR3 is 16 residues. The CDR3 here is CASSLAGVGNYNEQFF. In DNA form, the CDR3 reads TGTGCCAGCAGCTTAGCGGGAGTCGGGAACTACAATGAGCAGTTCTTC.

J is TRBJ2-1 and V is TRBV5-1; no definite D call. Germline loops: CDR1 SGHRS, CDR2 YFSETQ. Trimming removed 2 bases from V and 0 bases from J, with 9 bases in between. This CDR3 has 15 residues. The CDR3, as DNA: TGCGCCAGCAGCTTAAATCCTGGCTCCTACAATGAGCAGTTCTTC. As protein: CASSLNPGSYNEQFF.

The V gene is TRBV5-1, the J gene TRBJ2-1; no clear D gene. V was cut by 0 bases and J by 10 bases, with 11 bases left in between. Germline assignment: CDR1 SGHRS and CDR2 YFSETQ. This CDR3 region has 13 residues. The CDR3 DNA reads as TGCGCCAGCAGCTTGGACTCACCGGGCGAGCAGTTCTTC. Its protein is CASSLDSPGEQFF.

The CDR3 DNA sequence: TGTGCCAGCAGCTCCTGGAACACCCCTAGGGTAGAAGCTTTCTTT. It specifies CASSSWNTPRVEAFF. This sequence joins TRBV5-6 and TRBJ1-1; the D is unclear. There are 15 residues in the CDR3. CDR1 SGHDT and CDR2 YYEEEE come from the germline V gene. The ends were cut back, 3 bases at V and 8 bases at J, with 20 bases in the middle.

This clone came up a few times. The chain carries TRBV11-3 and TRBJ1-6; D is ambiguous. V gave up 3 bases and J gave up 5 bases, with 5 bases separating them. From germline, CDR1 is SGHNT and CDR2 YENEEA. The CDR3 runs 13 residues. The CDR3 is CASSLGDNSPLHF. In DNA, the CDR3 is TGTGCCAGCAGCTTGGGAGATAATTCACCCCTCCACTTT.